The clone carrying this T cell receptor (beta chain) was recorded at least ten times. What it binds is not known. CDR1 and CDR2 from the germline V gene are LGHNA and YNFKEQ. This CDR3 contains 14 residues. Trimming cost V 1 base and J 3 bases, with 10 bases left between them. The sample originates from a study of beta chain features in type 1 diabetes. Study findings and constraints: Within patients, naive, central memory and Treg TCRB repertoires seemed more similar than within healthy donors. Any HLA-type effect on TCRB rearrangement remained unresolved here. In every one of the four CD4+ subsets, TCRB CDR3s were moderately but significantly shorter in Type 1 diabetes patients.

The authors reverse transcribed all of the isolated RNA, so sequencing captured expressed TCRB transcripts. Here immunoSEQ multiplex PCR was the method, and the copy in TCRdb shows in-frame clones only, minus some. The repertoire holds about 150,000 clones, with roughly 10% as singletons. J is TRBJ2-7 and V is TRBV4-2; D gene ambiguous. The receptor was isolated from a woman aged 25 to 39 with type 1 diabetes. What was sequenced was central memory CD4+ T cells from blood. The CDR3 protein is CASSQGNTIYEQYF. CDR3 nucleotides: TGTGCCAGCAGCCAAGGTAACACCATCTACGAGCAGTACTTC.